What follows describes a single T cell receptor (beta chain). The data belong to a study of blood T cell repertoires in COVID-19. Overall study: T cells, B-cell-depleted T cells, or PBMCs supplied cDNA or gDNA.

The CDR3 runs 12 residues. The V end was cut by 4 bases, the J end by 7 bases, with 8 bases between. Germline loops: CDR1 MNHEY, CDR2 SVGEGT. This table comes from immunoSEQ multiplex PCR, and its TCRdb copy is limited to in-frame clones, with some not included. This sample has about 59,000 clones, with about 93% found just once. The chain employs TRBV6-2 or TRBV6-3 and TRBJ1-5; D is perhaps TRBD1 (5 bases). The TCR sequence derives from a man aged 80 or over with acute or convalescent COVID-19. Sequencing was carried out using peripheral blood. The CDR3 loop is CASSSQAQPQHF. The CDR3 region has the DNA TGTGCCAGCAGTTCACAGGCGCAGCCCCAGCATTTT.